Each of the 22 T cell receptor beta chains below was sequenced from the same sample in a study of pediatric ulcerative colitis. Profiling relied on immunoSEQ multiplex PCR, and the TCRdb table lists in-frame clones only, not all of them. Among 10,000 to 12,000 clones listed, approximately 80% were seen once. The rectum was sampled with one to two pinch biopsies at colonoscopy. Sequenced material: gut tissue. The receptor set was obtained from a girl aged 5 to 17 who was a control in a study of pediatric ulcerative colitis.

This chain connects TRBV28 to TRBJ2-7; possibly TRBD1 for D (6 bases). V lost 3 bases and J lost 5, with 14 bases in between. The CDR3 is 14 residues long. From germline, CDR1 is MDHEN and CDR2 SYDVKM. CDR3 bases: TGTGCCAGCAGTTTCGTCGCAGGGGACAACGAGCAGTACTTC. It codes for CASSFVAGDNEQYF.

This clone came up a few times. The V gene is TRBV5-4, the J gene TRBJ2-3; 9 bases are a match to TRBD2. From germline, CDR1 is SGHNT and CDR2 YYREEE (reference sequence). This CDR3 has 15 residues. The V and J ends lost 4 bases and 3 bases, in that order; junction bases with no gene match: 6. The CDR3 spells CASSALSGRTDTQYF. CDR3 in DNA: TGTGCCAGCAGCGCTCTAAGCGGGAGGACAGATACGCAGTATTTT. The whole variable domain, remainder taken from reference TRBV5-4 and TRBJ2-3, is ETGVTQSPTHLIKTRGQQVTLRCSSQSGHNTVSWYQQALGQGPQFIFQYYREEENGRGNFPPRFSGLQFPNYSSELNVNALELDDSALYLCASSALSGRTDTQYFGPGTRLTVL.

The chain has TRBV2 and TRBJ1-5; D is perhaps TRBD1 (5 bases). The length of the CDR3 is 12 residues. Trimming removed 7 bases from V and 4 bases from J, with 8 bases in between. Germline V gene data show CDR1 as SNHLY and CDR2 as FYNNEI. The CDR3 DNA reads as TGTGCCAGCACCAGGGATAATCAGCCCCAGCATTTT. Its translation: CASTRDNQPQHF.

This rearrangement joins TRBV30 to TRBJ2-2; unclear D gene. Germline V gives CDR1 GTSNPN, CDR2 SVGIG (reference sequence). The CDR3 is made up of 12 amino acids. The V gene lost 4 bases and the J gene lost 7 bases, with 10 bases spanning the gap. CDR3 DNA: TGTGCCTGGACCCCCAGAGGCGGGGAGCTGTTTTTT. It is translated as CAWTPRGGELFF.

The V and J genes are TRBV28 and TRBJ1-5, with D perhaps matching TRBD1 (5 bases). The V end lost 6 bases, the J end lost 2 bases, and 14 bases lay between the germline ends. The germline CDR1 and CDR2 sequences are MDHEN and SYDVKM. The CDR3 loop spans 15 amino acids. In nucleotides, the CDR3 is TGTGCCAGCAGGCAGCAGGGAGGTGGCAATCAGCCCCAGCATTTT. Protein: CASRQQGGGNQPQHF.

This chain links TRBV5-1 with TRBJ2-3; 9 nucleotides align to TRBD2. Germline V gene sequence: CDR1 SGHRS, CDR2 YFSETQ. This CDR3 has 13 residues. V gave up 0 bases and J gave up 15 bases; unmatched junction bases: 8. CDR3 in DNA: TGCGCCAGCAGCTTGGGACTAGCGGAGGGTATTTATTTT. The encoded protein is CASSLGLAEGIYF.

The rearrangement joins TRBV5-8 to TRBJ2-1, with TRBD2 identical over 14 bases. This CDR3 has 17 residues. Trimming at V came to 1 base and at J to 7 bases, leaving 7 bases not matched to a gene. Germline CDR1 is SGHTS and CDR2 is YDEGEE. In DNA, the CDR3 is TGTGCCAGCAGCTTGTTCCCCAGGACTAGCGGGGGGAATGAGCAGTTCTTC. Its translation is CASSLFPRTSGGNEQFF.

The J gene is TRBJ2-1, the V gene TRBV4-1; the D gene could be TRBD1 or TRBD2 (7 bases each). Trimming shortened V by 0 bases and J by 10 bases, and 16 bases separated the two germline ends. This CDR3 contains 15 residues. From germline, CDR1 is MGHRA and CDR2 YSYEKL. The CDR3 sequence is CASSQDGEGAIEQFF. CDR3 bases: TGCGCCAGCAGCCAAGATGGGGAGGGGGCAATAGAGCAGTTCTTC.

This chain uses TRBV7-9 with TRBJ2-3, with D perhaps matching TRBD1 or TRBD2 (5 bases each). This CDR3 is 15 amino acids long. V was clipped by 6 bases and J by 3 bases, with 16 bases between them. CDR1 is SEHNR, CDR2 FQNEAQ, per germline (reference sequence). The DNA of the CDR3 is TGTGCCAGCAGTCTAACTCGTGGGGGAACAGATACGCAGTATTTT. This encodes CASSLTRGGTDTQYF.

This chain connects TRBV2 to TRBJ1-1; D is unresolved. The CDR3 covers 13 residues. CDR1 is SNHLY, CDR2 FYNNEI, per germline. Trimming left V 7 bases short and J 3 bases short, with 12 bases between. The CDR3 DNA is TGTGCCAGCACCGATACGGGGTACACTGAAGCTTTCTTT. Translating gives CASTDTGYTEAFF.

The chain has TRBV27 and TRBJ2-3; the match to TRBD2 covers 7 bases. V was clipped by 6 bases and J by 4 bases; unmatched bases: 7. Germline CDR1 MNHEY, CDR2 SMNVEV (reference sequence). This CDR3 region has 14 residues. The CDR3 reads CASRSGRAADTQYF. DNA of the CDR3: TGTGCCAGCAGATCGGGGAGGGCGGCAGATACGCAGTATTTT.

This clone showed up just once. The chain recombines TRBV7-9 with TRBJ2-1, with D tentatively TRBD2 (5 bases). The V end lost 5 bases, the J end lost 8 bases, and 10 bases lay between the germline ends. The CDR3 totals 12 residues. CDR1 is SEHNR, CDR2 FQNEAQ, per germline (reference sequence). CDR3 DNA sequence: TGTGCCAGCAGCAGGGAGTTGGATGAGCAGTTCTTC. Residues: CASSRELDEQFF.

This clone appeared once. The chain links TRBV4-1 to TRBJ2-1, with a possible D match to TRBD2 (6 bases). V shed 3 bases and J shed 0 bases, with 21 bases lying between them. This CDR3 comprises 19 residues. CDR1 and CDR2 (germline): MGHRA, YSYEKL. Here the CDR3 DNA reads TGCGCCAGCAGCCACCTTAGCGGCCTCTCCCTAACCTCCTACAATGAGCAGTTCTTC. Protein product: CASSHLSGLSLTSYNEQFF.

The V call is TRBV4-1, the J call TRBJ2-7; D remains ambiguous. V dropped 3 bases and J dropped 7 bases, with 13 bases sitting between them. The CDR3 extends over 13 amino acids. Germline-derived CDR1 and CDR2 are MGHRA and YSYEKL. The CDR3 DNA follows: TGCGCCAGCAGCCAGGAACAATTTGGGGAGCAGTACTTC. Its translation is CASSQEQFGEQYF.

In DNA, the CDR3 is TGTGCCAGTGCCGGGACATACTATGGCTACACCTTC. This gives the protein CASAGTYYGYTF. The J gene is TRBJ1-2, the V gene TRBV19; tentatively, D is TRBD1 (6 bases). CDR1 is LNHDA, CDR2 SQIVND, per germline (reference sequence). This CDR3 spans 12 amino acids. Between the trimmed V and J ends, which lost 8 bases and 3 bases, there was a span of 10 bases. Full variable domain (outside the CDR3, taken from reference TRBV19 and TRBJ1-2): DGGITQSPKYLFRKEGQNVTLSCEQNLNHDAMYWYRQDPGQGLRLIYYSQIVNDFQKGDIAEGYSVSREKKESFPLTVTSAQKNPTAFYLCASAGTYYGYTFGSGTRLTVV.

CDR3 DNA: TGTGCCAGCAGCTTCCCTGGGACAGATTCCTCCTACGAGCAGTACTTC. Residues: CASSFPGTDSSYEQYF. The gene calls are TRBV7-2 and TRBJ2-7, with 7 bases matching TRBD1. J was trimmed by 0 bases and V by 3 bases; bases with no gene match: 8. Germline V lookup: CDR1 SGHTA, CDR2 FQGNSA. CDR3 size: 16 residues.

The chain has TRBV28 and TRBJ2-3; D gene uncertain. The ends were cut back, 4 bases at V and 6 bases at J, with 5 bases in the middle. This CDR3 is 11 amino acids long. The V gene's germline CDR1 is MDHEN and CDR2 SYDVKM. CDR3 region: CASSSPDTQYF. In nucleotides, the CDR3 is TGTGCCAGCAGTTCCCCCGATACGCAGTATTTT. The whole variable domain, filled in from reference TRBV28 and TRBJ2-3, reads DVKVTQSSRYLVKRTGEKVFLECVQDMDHENMFWYRQDPGLGLRLIYFSYDVKMKEKGDIPEGYSVSREKKERFSLILESASTNQTSMYLCASSSPDTQYFGPGTRLTVL.

The genes are TRBV7-9 and TRBJ1-2; 8 positions agree with TRBD1. The CDR3 is made up of 18 amino acids. Germline loops: CDR1 SEHNR, CDR2 FQNEAQ (reference sequence). Unmatched junction bases numbered 14, after V lost 5 bases and J lost 0 bases. CDR3 sequence: CASSLYGQGDMANYGYTF. DNA for the CDR3: TGTGCCAGCAGCCTATACGGACAGGGTGATATGGCTAACTATGGCTACACCTTC. The variable domain in full, completed from reference TRBV7-9 and TRBJ1-2, reads DTGVSQNPRHKITKRGQNVTFRCDPISEHNRLYWYRQTLGQGPEFLTYFQNEAQLEKSRLLSDRFSAERPKGSFSTLEIQRTEQGDSAMYLCASSLYGQGDMANYGYTFGSGTRLTVV.

The rearrangement joins TRBV19 to TRBJ1-2; D remains unclear. Germline values: CDR1 LNHDA, CDR2 SQIVND (reference sequence). The V and J ends lost 5 bases and 4 bases respectively, with 8 bases between them. The CDR3 has 12 amino acids. The CDR3 sequence is CASSPDFYGYTF. CDR3 sequence (DNA): TGTGCCAGTAGTCCGGACTTCTATGGCTACACCTTC.

V usage is TRBV2 and J usage is TRBJ2-7; tentatively, D is TRBD2 (6 bases). The CDR3 is made up of 12 amino acids. V gave up 4 bases and J gave up 3 bases, with 7 bases separating them. Per germline, CDR1 SNHLY and CDR2 FYNNEI. The DNA for the CDR3 is TGTGCCAGCAGTGCGGGACTCTACGAGCAGTACTTC. Translation gives CASSAGLYEQYF. Combining the CDR3 with reference TRBV2 and TRBJ2-7 gives the whole variable domain EPEVTQTPSHQVTQMGQEVILRCVPISNHLYFYWYRQILGQKVEFLVSFYNNEISEKSEIFDDQFSVERPDGSNFTLKIRSTKLEDSAMYFCASSAGLYEQYFGPGTRLTVT.

The chain employs TRBV2 and TRBJ1-2, with no clear D. Germline CDR1 SNHLY, CDR2 FYNNEI. Between the trimmed V and J ends, which lost 7 bases and 10 bases, there was a span of 13 bases. This CDR3 spans 11 amino acids. CDR3 sequence: CASIRPDPYTF. As DNA, the CDR3 is TGTGCCAGCATTCGCCCGGACCCCTACACCTTC.

The chain has TRBV15 and TRBJ2-2, with D perhaps matching TRBD1 (5 bases). This CDR3 region has 14 residues. The germline gives CDR1 LNHNV, CDR2 YYDKDF (reference sequence). V gave up 0 bases and J gave up 6 bases, with 8 bases separating them. The CDR3 reads CATSRERTSGELFF. CDR3 nucleotides: TGTGCCACCAGCAGAGAAAGGACATCCGGGGAGCTGTTTTTT.